A selection of T cell receptor beta chains follows, all from one sample in a study of identical twins. MiXCR, run by TCRdb on the 5' RACE reads, gives a single entry per CDR3 protein. Of more than 400,000 distinct CDR3 sequences listed, 12% to 15% are singletons. The sample was also reused in another study, on yellow fever vaccine responses in identical twins.

The specimen was CD4+ T cells sorted from blood. The receptors derive from a young woman in good health. The CDR3 runs from the conserved cysteine through the conserved F or W. The D gene is left open where the match is weak. Clone size appears in some rows only: once, few, many, or a class for an expanded clone.

D gene: -; clone size: -; V gene: TRBV6-5; J gene: TRBJ2-1; CDR3 protein: CASSYKEYNEQFF; CDR3 DNA: TGTGCCAGCAGTTACAAGGAGTACAATGAGCAGTTCTTC
D gene: -; clone size: few; V gene: TRBV29-1; J gene: TRBJ2-2; CDR3 protein: CSADRTGLGGGELFF; CDR3 DNA: TGCAGCGCCGACCGCACAGGGCTGGGTGGCGGGGAGCTGTTTTTT
D gene: -; clone size: -; V gene: TRBV20-1; J gene: TRBJ2-2; CDR3 protein: CSARVKGETGELFF; CDR3 DNA: TGCAGTGCTAGAGTGAAGGGTGAGACCGGGGAGCTGTTTTTT
D gene: TRBD1; clone size: -; V gene: TRBV25-1; J gene: TRBJ2-5; CDR3 protein: CASSEGQGAGETQYF; CDR3 DNA: TGTGCCAGCAGCGAGGGACAGGGGGCGGGAGAGACCCAGTACTTC
D gene: TRBD2; clone size: -; V gene: TRBV5-1; J gene: TRBJ2-2; CDR3 protein: CASSQGLAYTGELFF; CDR3 DNA: TGCGCCAGCAGCCAGGGACTAGCATACACCGGGGAGCTGTTTTTT
D gene: TRBD2; clone size: few; V gene: TRBV6-1; J gene: TRBJ2-7; CDR3 protein: CASREREGSYSYEQYF; CDR3 DNA: TGTGCCAGCAGAGAGCGGGAGGGCTCATACTCCTACGAGCAGTACTTC
D gene: TRBD1; clone size: few; V gene: TRBV10-3; J gene: TRBJ1-1; CDR3 protein: CATQGGGPPNTEAFF; CDR3 DNA: TGTGCCACCCAGGGGGGGGGACCTCCGAACACTGAAGCTTTCTTT
D gene: TRBD2; clone size: few; V gene: TRBV18; J gene: TRBJ2-7; CDR3 protein: CASSPAGRNEQYF; CDR3 DNA: TGTGCCAGCTCACCAGCCGGGAGGAACGAGCAGTACTTC
D gene: -; clone size: few; V gene: TRBV7-2; J gene: TRBJ1-1; CDR3 protein: CASSSPGLGAFF; CDR3 DNA: TGTGCCAGCAGCTCCCCTGGTCTAGGAGCTTTCTTT
D gene: TRBD2; clone size: few; V gene: TRBV24-1; J gene: TRBJ2-1; CDR3 protein: CATSDPRTSGGMQFF; CDR3 DNA: TGTGCCACCAGTGACCCTCGGACTAGCGGGGGGATGCAGTTCTTC
D gene: TRBD2; clone size: -; V gene: TRBV20-1; J gene: TRBJ2-2; CDR3 protein: CSAMPLAGGTGELFF; CDR3 DNA: TGCAGTGCCATGCCTCTAGCGGGAGGTACCGGGGAGCTGTTTTTT
D gene: TRBD1; clone size: few; V gene: TRBV5-1; J gene: TRBJ1-1; CDR3 protein: CASSERGQIEGEAFF; CDR3 DNA: TGCGCCAGCAGCGAGAGGGGACAGATAGAGGGTGAAGCTTTCTTT
D gene: TRBD2; clone size: few; V gene: TRBV24-1; J gene: TRBJ2-1; CDR3 protein: CATMDPRTSGKYNEQFF; CDR3 DNA: TGTGCCACGATGGACCCTCGGACTAGCGGGAAGTACAATGAGCAGTTCTTC
D gene: TRBD2; clone size: few; V gene: TRBV4-1; J gene: TRBJ2-2; CDR3 protein: CASSQERASGNTGELFF; CDR3 DNA: TGCGCCAGCAGCCAAGAAAGGGCTAGCGGGAACACCGGGGAGCTGTTTTTT
D gene: -; clone size: -; V gene: TRBV6-5; J gene: TRBJ1-3; CDR3 protein: CASSYSRGKGNTIYF; CDR3 DNA: TGTGCCAGCAGTTACTCTAGGGGGAAAGGAAACACCATATATTTT
D gene: TRBD2; clone size: -; V gene: TRBV20-1; J gene: TRBJ2-5; CDR3 protein: CSVRLAGKETQYF; CDR3 DNA: TGCAGCGTAAGGCTAGCGGGGAAGGAGACCCAGTACTTC
D gene: TRBD2; clone size: many; V gene: TRBV9; J gene: TRBJ2-2; CDR3 protein: CASSVGSGLAAANTGELFF; CDR3 DNA: TGTGCCAGCAGCGTAGGATCCGGACTAGCGGCCGCGAACACCGGGGAGCTGTTTTTT
D gene: -; clone size: -; V gene: TRBV7-8; J gene: TRBJ2-5; CDR3 protein: CASSFQDSNQQETQYF; CDR3 DNA: TGTGCCAGCAGCTTTCAAGACTCTAACCAGCAAGAGACCCAGTACTTC
D gene: TRBD1; clone size: -; V gene: TRBV10-3; J gene: TRBJ2-7; CDR3 protein: CAISESGTDYEQYF; CDR3 DNA: TGTGCCATCAGTGAGTCGGGGACAGATTACGAGCAGTACTTC
D gene: -; clone size: -; V gene: TRBV11-2; J gene: TRBJ2-2; CDR3 protein: CASSLRPGEGTNTGELFF; CDR3 DNA: TGTGCCAGCAGCTTAAGGCCCGGTGAGGGGACGAACACCGGGGAGCTGTTTTTT
D gene: -; clone size: -; V gene: TRBV20-1; J gene: TRBJ2-3; CDR3 protein: CSARDEGGTDTQYF; CDR3 DNA: TGCAGTGCTAGAGATGAAGGGGGCACAGATACGCAGTATTTT
D gene: -; clone size: -; V gene: TRBV6-1; J gene: TRBJ2-5; CDR3 protein: CASSNVGAGQETQYF; CDR3 DNA: TGTGCCAGCAGCAACGTGGGGGCAGGGCAAGAGACCCAGTACTTC
D gene: -; clone size: few; V gene: TRBV20-1; J gene: TRBJ2-1; CDR3 protein: CSARETFYNEQFF; CDR3 DNA: TGCAGTGCTAGAGAAACCTTCTACAATGAGCAGTTCTTC
D gene: TRBD1; clone size: few; V gene: TRBV5-1; J gene: TRBJ2-2; CDR3 protein: CASSFSGQGVVGELFF; CDR3 DNA: TGCGCCAGCAGCTTCTCCGGACAGGGGGTTGTCGGGGAGCTGTTTTTT
D gene: -; clone size: -; V gene: TRBV5-1; J gene: TRBJ1-2; CDR3 protein: CASSSTWDNGYTF; CDR3 DNA: TGCGCCAGCAGCTCTACCTGGGACAACGGCTACACCTTC
D gene: TRBD1; clone size: -; V gene: TRBV27; J gene: TRBJ2-7; CDR3 protein: CASSFKGASYEQYF; CDR3 DNA: TGTGCCAGCAGTTTTAAGGGGGCCTCCTACGAGCAGTACTTC
D gene: -; clone size: few; V gene: TRBV4-1; J gene: TRBJ2-5; CDR3 protein: CASSQAGGRRGETQYF; CDR3 DNA: TGCGCCAGCAGCCAAGCGGGGGGCCGGAGAGGAGAGACCCAGTACTTC